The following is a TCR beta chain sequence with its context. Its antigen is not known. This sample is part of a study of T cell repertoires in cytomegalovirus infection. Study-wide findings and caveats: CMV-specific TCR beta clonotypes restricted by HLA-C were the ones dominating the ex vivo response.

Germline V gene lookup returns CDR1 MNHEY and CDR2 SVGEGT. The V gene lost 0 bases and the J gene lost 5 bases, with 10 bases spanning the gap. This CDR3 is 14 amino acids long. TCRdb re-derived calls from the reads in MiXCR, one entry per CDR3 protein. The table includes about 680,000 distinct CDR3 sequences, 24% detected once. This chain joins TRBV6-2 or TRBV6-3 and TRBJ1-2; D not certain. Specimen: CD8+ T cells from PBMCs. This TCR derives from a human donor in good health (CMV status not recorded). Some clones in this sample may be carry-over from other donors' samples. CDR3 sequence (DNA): TGTGCCAGCAGTTACTCGAGACTGTTTTATGGCTACACCTTC. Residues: CASSYSRLFYGYTF.